The 9 T cell receptor beta chains in this list originate from one sample, sequenced in a study of blood T cell repertoires in COVID-19. Assay: immunoSEQ multiplex PCR; the TCRdb copy retains only in-frame clones and omits some. The data show more than 100,000 clones, almost 85% seen once. The sequenced sample was peripheral blood. The receptors originated from a man aged 60-69 years with acute or convalescent COVID-19.

The J gene is TRBJ2-1, the V gene TRBV12-5, with D uncertain. V gave up 0 bases and J gave up 9 bases, with 9 bases separating them. The CDR3 has 13 amino acids. Germline V gene data show CDR1 as LGHNT and CDR2 as FRNRAP. The CDR3 spells CASGLVLVSEQFF. CDR3 nucleotide sequence: TGTGCTAGTGGTTTGGTACTTGTAAGTGAGCAGTTCTTC.

The V call is TRBV19, the J call TRBJ1-1, with 7 bases fitting TRBD1. The V gene end was trimmed by 4 bases and the J gene end by 4 bases; junction bases not matched to a gene: 12. Germline V gene data show CDR1 as LNHDA and CDR2 as SQIVND (reference sequence). The CDR3 totals 16 residues. The CDR3 sequence: CASSTRQGAEGTEAFF. DNA of the CDR3: TGTGCCAGTAGTACCCGACAGGGCGCTGAGGGCACTGAAGCTTTCTTT.

The V gene is TRBV6-7, the J gene TRBJ1-5; D is perhaps TRBD1 (5 bases). TRBV6-7 belongs to the ORF category, with a function that is uncertain. V dropped 0 bases and J dropped 5 bases, with 14 bases sitting between them. There are 16 residues in the CDR3. The CDR3 protein is CASSYSPFIGDQPQHF. CDR3 nucleotide sequence: TGTGCCAGCAGTTACTCTCCCTTTATAGGGGATCAGCCCCAGCATTTT.

J is TRBJ1-3 and V is TRBV29-1, with 10 bases aligning to TRBD1. V shed 4 bases and J 2 bases; nucleotides not matched to a gene: 2. The germline V gene has CDR1 SQVTM and CDR2 ANQGSEA. CDR3 size: 14 residues. CDR3 sequence (DNA): TGCAGCGTTGGAGGGACAGGGGCTGGAAACACCATATATTTT. This codes for CSVGGTGAGNTIYF.

The chain recombines TRBV7-3 with TRBJ2-3; maybe TRBD2 (6 bases). Trimming stripped 7 bases from V and 0 bases from J, with 14 bases between. The CDR3 loop spans 15 amino acids. Germline-derived CDR1 and CDR2 are SGHTA and FQGTGA. Here the CDR3 reads CASTLSGSSTDTQYF. As DNA, the CDR3 is TGTGCCAGCACCCTTAGCGGTTCTAGCACAGATACGCAGTATTTT.

The chain is built from TRBV11-2 and TRBJ1-1; 9 bases agree with TRBD1. The CDR3 loop spans 15 amino acids. V shed 7 bases, J shed 7 bases, and the junction held 13 bases outside the gene matches. Germline V gene lookup returns CDR1 SGHAT and CDR2 FQNNGV. Written as DNA, the CDR3 is TGTGCCAGCACCTTCAGTGGGGGGACAGGGCGTGAAGCTTTCTTT. Its protein product is CASTFSGGTGREAFF.

The J gene is TRBJ2-3, the V gene TRBV24-1; 8 nucleotides align to TRBD2. V shed 10 bases and J 5 bases; nucleotides not matched to a gene: 1. The CDR3 extends over 11 amino acids. CDR1 and CDR2 from the germline V gene are KGHDR and SFDVKD. CDR3 nucleotides: TGTGCCACACGGGAGGGAGATACGCAGTATTTT. This sequence encodes CATREGDTQYF.

This clone was detected once. The chain has TRBV5-1 and TRBJ1-4, with TRBD1 as a possible D gene (5 bases). Trimming removed 4 bases at V and 3 bases at J, with 16 bases between. Germline values: CDR1 SGHRS, CDR2 YFSETQ. The length of the CDR3 is 16 residues. The CDR3 DNA reads TGCGCCAGCAGCCACCGGGGGACGGACCCTAATGAAAAACTGTTTTTT. Amino acids: CASSHRGTDPNEKLFF.

This clone has a handful of counts. The V gene is TRBV19, the J gene TRBJ2-2; tentatively, D is TRBD1 (6 bases). Germline loops: CDR1 LNHDA, CDR2 SQIVND (reference sequence). The CDR3 extends over 16 amino acids. V was pared by 5 bases and J by 3 bases, with 16 bases between. DNA of the CDR3: TGTGCCAGTAGTCTCTTCATCACAGGGCACACCGGGGAGCTGTTTTTT. This sequence encodes CASSLFITGHTGELFF.